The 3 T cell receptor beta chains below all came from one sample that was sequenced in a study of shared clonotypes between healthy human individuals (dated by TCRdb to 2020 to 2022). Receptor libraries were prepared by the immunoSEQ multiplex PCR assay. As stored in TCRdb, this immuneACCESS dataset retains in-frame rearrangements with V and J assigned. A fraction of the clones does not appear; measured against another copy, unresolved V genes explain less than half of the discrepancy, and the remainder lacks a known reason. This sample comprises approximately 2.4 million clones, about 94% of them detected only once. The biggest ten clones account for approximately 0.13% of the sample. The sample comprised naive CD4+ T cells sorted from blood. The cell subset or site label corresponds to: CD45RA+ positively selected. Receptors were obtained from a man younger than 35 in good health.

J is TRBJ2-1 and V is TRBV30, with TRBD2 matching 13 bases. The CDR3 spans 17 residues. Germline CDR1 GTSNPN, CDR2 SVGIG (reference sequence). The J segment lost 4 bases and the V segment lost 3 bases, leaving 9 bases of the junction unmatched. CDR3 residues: CAWSPAQGLAGYNEQFF. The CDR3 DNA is TGTGCCTGGAGCCCTGCCCAGGGACTAGCGGGATACAATGAGCAGTTCTTC.

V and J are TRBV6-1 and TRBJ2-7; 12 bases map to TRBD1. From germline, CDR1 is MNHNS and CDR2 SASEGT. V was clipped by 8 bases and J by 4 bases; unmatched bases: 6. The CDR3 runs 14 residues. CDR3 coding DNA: TGTGCCAGCGCGTGGGACAGGGGGCCTTACGAGCAGTACTTC. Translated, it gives CASAWDRGPYEQYF.

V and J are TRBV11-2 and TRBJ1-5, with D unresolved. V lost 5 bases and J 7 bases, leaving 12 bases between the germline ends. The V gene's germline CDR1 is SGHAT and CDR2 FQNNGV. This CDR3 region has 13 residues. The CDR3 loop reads CASSPDINQPQHF. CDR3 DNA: TGTGCCAGCAGCCCAGACATTAACCAGCCCCAGCATTTT.